Presented here are 8 T cell receptor beta chains from one specimen sequenced in a study of T cell responses to AZD1222 COVID-19 vaccine. Method: immunoSEQ multiplex PCR; TCRdb's copy keeps in-frame clones and lacks some. Of under 200,000 clones in the sample, under 95% are singletons; the top ten hold 0.75% to 1%. Here the sequenced sample was peripheral blood, taken on day 0 of AZD1222 vaccination. All receptors derive from an adult in good health.

The rearrangement joins TRBV2 to TRBJ2-1; D ambiguous. Deletions cut 3 bases from V and 10 bases from J, with 10 bases between. The CDR3 length is 12 residues. Germline CDR1 SNHLY, CDR2 FYNNEI. The CDR3 loop is CASSDAADEQFF. The DNA of the CDR3 is TGTGCCAGCAGTGATGCGGCGGACGAGCAGTTCTTC. Full variable domain (outside the CDR3, taken from reference TRBV2 and TRBJ2-1): EPEVTQTPSHQVTQMGQEVILRCVPISNHLYFYWYRQILGQKVEFLVSFYNNEISEKSEIFDDQFSVERPDGSNFTLKIRSTKLEDSAMYFCASSDAADEQFFGPGTRLTVL.

The chain uses TRBV11-2 and TRBJ1-1, with 9 bases identical to TRBD1. V lost 5 bases, J lost 0 bases, and 7 bases stayed unmatched. CDR3 size: 16 residues. The V gene's germline CDR1 is SGHAT and CDR2 FQNNGV. The CDR3 sequence: CASSIRDRELNTEAFF. The DNA of the CDR3 is TGTGCCAGCAGCATCCGGGACAGGGAACTGAACACTGAAGCTTTCTTT.

The rearrangement links TRBV27 to TRBJ2-7, with D possibly being TRBD1 (5 bases). V was trimmed by 4 bases and J by 0 bases, leaving 13 bases between them. The germline V gene encodes CDR1 MNHEY and CDR2 SMNVEV (reference sequence). CDR3 length: 15 amino acids. As DNA, the CDR3 is TGTGCCAGCAGTTCGTTGACAGTTAGCTCCTACGAGCAGTACTTC. As protein: CASSSLTVSSYEQYF.

The V call is TRBV10-1, the J call TRBJ2-7; TRBD1 matches 8 bases. The CDR3 totals 15 residues. The V gene end was trimmed by 2 bases and the J gene end by 4 bases; junction bases not matched to a gene: 7. Germline values: CDR1 WNHNN, CDR2 SYGVQD (reference sequence). The CDR3 loop is CASSEGAGGVYEQYF. The CDR3 DNA reads as TGCGCCAGCAGTGAGGGGGCAGGGGGCGTATACGAGCAGTACTTC.

The V call is TRBV5-4, the J call TRBJ2-5; maybe TRBD2 (7 bases). CDR1 SGHNT and CDR2 YYREEE come from the germline V gene (reference sequence). There are 16 residues in the CDR3. Trimming shortened V by 2 bases and J by 2 bases, and 16 bases separated the two germline ends. CDR3 protein: CASSFLAVDRQETQYF. The CDR3 DNA follows: TGTGCCAGCAGCTTCCTAGCGGTCGACAGGCAAGAGACCCAGTACTTC.

The chain combines TRBV5-1 with TRBJ2-7; D is ambiguous. The germline CDR1 and CDR2 sequences are SGHRS and YFSETQ. This CDR3 region has 14 residues. V lost 0 bases and J lost 1, with 8 bases in between. The CDR3 bases are TGCGCCAGCAGCTTGGCCCCGGATTCCTACGAGCAGTACTTC. Translated: CASSLAPDSYEQYF.

The V and J genes are TRBV6-6 and TRBJ1-6, with 8 bases lining up with TRBD1. CDR1 is MNHNY, CDR2 SVGAGI, per germline (reference sequence). The CDR3 is 16 amino acids. V lost 5 bases, J lost 3 bases, and 6 bases stayed unmatched. CDR3: CASSQPGTGYNSPLHF. Here the CDR3 DNA reads TGTGCCAGCAGTCAACCCGGGACAGGCTATAATTCACCCCTCCACTTT.

V gene TRBV5-1 combines with J gene TRBJ1-6, with D tentatively TRBD1 (5 bases). V lost 0 bases and J 8 bases, leaving 12 bases between the germline ends. CDR3 length: 15 residues. CDR1 SGHRS and CDR2 YFSETQ come from the germline V gene. The CDR3, as DNA: TGCGCCAGCAGCTTGGTCCCCGAAGGGGATTCACCCCTCCACTTT. Its protein is CASSLVPEGDSPLHF.